This entry describes one TCR beta chain. Its antigen is not known. Germline V CDR1 and CDR2: SGHTA, FQGNSA. This CDR3 spans 14 amino acids. With 3 bases clipped from V and 6 bases from J, the junction kept 3 bases outside the gene matches. The data are from a study of post-analysis software for immune sequencing data. Prepared libraries of TCR beta cDNA carried unique molecular identifiers. Between 1 and 10 million T cells gave rise to 500,000 to 600,000 cDNA molecules. TCRdb passed the PCR reads through MiXCR, listing each CDR3 protein once. The sample lists some 690,000 distinct CDR3 sequences; around 60% were seen once. Study conclusions and caveats: Patients carried a handful of TRBV segments more frequently than controls did, and TRBV5-6, TRBV5-1 and TRBV20-1 were among them.

Sequencing was performed on blood. The sequence was collected from a girl aged 2-10 years with multiple sclerosis. The rearrangement joins TRBV7-2 to TRBJ2-1; TRBD1 aligns across 9 bases. The CDR3 is CASSLNRGLNEQFF. For the CDR3, the DNA is TGTGCCAGCAGCTTGAACAGGGGGCTCAATGAGCAGTTCTTC.